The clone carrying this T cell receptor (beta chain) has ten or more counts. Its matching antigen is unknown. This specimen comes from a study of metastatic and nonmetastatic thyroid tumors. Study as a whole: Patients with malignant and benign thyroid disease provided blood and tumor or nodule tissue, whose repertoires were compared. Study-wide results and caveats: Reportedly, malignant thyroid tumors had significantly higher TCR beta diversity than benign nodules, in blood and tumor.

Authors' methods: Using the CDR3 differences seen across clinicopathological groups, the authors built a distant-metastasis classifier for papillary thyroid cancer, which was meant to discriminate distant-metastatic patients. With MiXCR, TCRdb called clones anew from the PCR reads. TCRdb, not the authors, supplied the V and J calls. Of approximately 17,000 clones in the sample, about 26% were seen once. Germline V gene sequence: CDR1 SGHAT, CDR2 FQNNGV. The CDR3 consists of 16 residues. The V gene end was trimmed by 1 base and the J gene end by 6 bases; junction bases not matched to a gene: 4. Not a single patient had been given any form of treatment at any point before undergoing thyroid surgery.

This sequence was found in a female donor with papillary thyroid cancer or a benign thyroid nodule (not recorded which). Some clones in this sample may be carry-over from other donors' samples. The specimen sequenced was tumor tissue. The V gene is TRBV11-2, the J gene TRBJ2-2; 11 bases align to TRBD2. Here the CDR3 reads CASSLVAGGLAGELFF. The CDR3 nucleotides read TGTGCCAGCAGCTTAGTAGCGGGGGGGCTAGCCGGGGAGCTGTTTTTT. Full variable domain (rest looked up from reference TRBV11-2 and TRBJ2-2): EAGVAQSPRYKIIEKRQSVAFWCNPISGHATLYWYQQILGQGPKLLIQFQNNGVVDDSQLPKDRFSAERLKGVDSTLKIQPAKLEDSAVYLCASSLVAGGLAGELFFGEGSRLTVL.